Below, 24 T cell receptor beta chains from the same sample are listed, as sequenced in a study of T cell changes during pregnancy in multiple sclerosis. Clones were read by immunoSEQ multiplex PCR, and TCRdb kept only the in-frame ones, dropping some. The profile covers around 69,000 clones, with 92% appearing a single time and about 2.5% taken by the ten largest. Sequencing used peripheral blood, obtained in the first trimester of pregnancy. These receptors all come from a female donor with multiple sclerosis, enrolled in a pregnancy study.

This chain connects TRBV6-5 to TRBJ2-1; 14 bases agree with TRBD2. Germline V lookup: CDR1 MNHEY, CDR2 SVGAGI. The CDR3 sequence is 15 residues long. J gave up 9 bases and V 4 bases, and 5 bases lay outside the gene matches. The CDR3 here is CASSLGLAGVGEQFF. The CDR3 region has the DNA TGTGCCAGCAGTTTGGGACTAGCGGGAGTGGGTGAGCAGTTCTTC.

This chain connects TRBV11-2 to TRBJ1-1; 10 nucleotides agree with TRBD1. CDR3 length: 12 residues. Trimming took 5 bases from V and 11 from J; bases not matched to a gene: 5. CDR1 is SGHAT, CDR2 FQNNGV, per germline. CDR3 sequence: CASSPGQGRAFF. In nucleotides, the CDR3 is TGTGCCAGCAGCCCGGGACAGGGGCGGGCTTTCTTT.

J is TRBJ1-2 and V is TRBV5-6; 8 nucleotides line up with TRBD1. The germline gives CDR1 SGHDT, CDR2 YYEEEE. The trim removed 0 bases at V and 8 bases at J, leaving 12 bases unmatched. CDR3 length equals 16 residues. The CDR3 protein is CASSLERVTGEGGYTF. The CDR3 nucleotides read TGTGCCAGCAGCTTGGAAAGGGTGACAGGGGAGGGCGGCTACACCTTC.

V usage is TRBV7-8 and J usage is TRBJ2-7; D may be TRBD1 (5 bases). The CDR3 totals 19 residues. CDR1 is SGHVS and CDR2 is FQNEAQ in the germline V gene. Trimming left V 4 bases short and J 0 bases short, with 25 bases between. The CDR3 spells CASSSQGQSSLRSSYEQYF. The CDR3 bases are TGTGCCAGCAGCTCCCAGGGCCAATCTTCCTTACGAAGCTCCTACGAGCAGTACTTC.

This sequence joins TRBV6-6 and TRBJ2-1; possibly TRBD2 for D (6 bases). V lost 3 bases and J 7 bases, leaving 16 bases between the germline ends. Germline assignment: CDR1 MNHNY and CDR2 SVGAGI (reference sequence). The CDR3 spans 15 residues. The CDR3 coding sequence is TGTGCCAGCAGTTATACAACGGGAGCGAATAATGAGCAGTTCTTC. It codes for CASSYTTGANNEQFF.

V usage is TRBV6-1 and J usage is TRBJ1-1, with 12 bases matching TRBD1. The CDR3 has 15 amino acids. Germline V lookup: CDR1 MNHNS, CDR2 SASEGT. With V trimmed by 6 bases and J by 4 bases, 6 bases remained unmatched. CDR3 amino acids: CASRGTGGAGTEAFF. The CDR3, as DNA: TGTGCCAGCAGAGGGACAGGGGGCGCGGGCACTGAAGCTTTCTTT.

V gene TRBV6-1 combines with J gene TRBJ2-1; D possibly corresponds to TRBD2 (6 bases). The CDR3 consists of 14 residues. Trimming removed 2 bases from V and 9 bases from J, with 14 bases in between. Germline V gene data show CDR1 as MNHNS and CDR2 as SASEGT. DNA of the CDR3: TGTGCCAGCAGTGAACTGGGGGGTTGGGGTGAGCAGTTCTTC. Translated: CASSELGGWGEQFF.

In the case of this clone: Relative to the germline gene, one junction end is altered; a read error may explain this. This chain connects TRBV7-7 to TRBJ2-2, with 8 positions matching TRBD2. Germline V lookup: CDR1 SSHAT, CDR2 FNYEAQ (reference sequence). The CDR3 covers 16 residues. The CDR3 sequence is CASSFAWTSNTGELFF. CDR3 DNA: TGTGCTAGCAGCTTCGCCTGGACTAGCAACACCGGGGAGCTGTTTTTT.

V usage is TRBV5-6 and J usage is TRBJ2-5, with a tentative D call TRBD1 (6 bases). This CDR3 has 16 residues. V dropped 2 bases and J dropped 2 bases, with 16 bases sitting between them. CDR1 is SGHDT and CDR2 is YYEEEE in the germline V gene. The CDR3 DNA sequence: TGTGCCAGCAGCTTCGTGGGCCAGGGGATACAAGAGACCCAGTACTTC. Residues: CASSFVGQGIQETQYF.

The chain combines TRBV18 with TRBJ2-3; 12 bases map to TRBD1. Germline V gene sequence: CDR1 KGHSH, CDR2 LQKENI. The trim removed 4 bases at V and 4 bases at J, leaving 6 bases unmatched. This CDR3 contains 16 residues. CDR3 protein: CASSLDGTGGPDTQYF. The CDR3 nucleotides are TGTGCCAGCTCACTAGACGGGACAGGGGGCCCAGATACGCAGTATTTT. The variable domain in full, with the rest retrieved from reference TRBV18 and TRBJ2-3, is NAGVMQNPRHLVRRRGQEARLRCSPMKGHSHVYWYRQLPEEGLKFMVYLQKENIIDESGMPKERFSAEFPKEGPSILRIQQVVRGDSAAYFCASSLDGTGGPDTQYFGPGTRLTVL.

This chain links TRBV2 with TRBJ1-6, with D tentatively TRBD1 (6 bases). The V and J ends lost 0 bases and 9 bases respectively, with 12 bases between them. The germline V gene encodes CDR1 SNHLY and CDR2 FYNNEI. The CDR3 has 15 residues. CDR3 in amino acids: CASSEALQGPSPLHF. The CDR3 coding sequence is TGTGCCAGCAGTGAAGCGCTTCAGGGGCCTTCACCCCTCCACTTT.

The chain links TRBV7-3 to TRBJ2-1; 7 bases are shared with TRBD2. After removal of 1 base from V and 4 bases from J, the junction contained 4 bases not matched to a gene. The CDR3 has 15 residues. Germline CDR1 reads SGHTA; CDR2 reads FQGTGA. Written as DNA, the CDR3 is TGTGCCAGCAGCTTAAGGGCGGGAGCGTACAATGAGCAGTTCTTC. Protein: CASSLRAGAYNEQFF.

The chain recombines TRBV7-3 with TRBJ2-7; D call uncertain. The V gene lost 0 bases and the J gene lost 0 bases, with 6 bases spanning the gap. From germline, CDR1 is SGHTA and CDR2 FQGTGA. The CDR3 is 14 residues long. CDR3 sequence reads: CASSLTQDSYEQYF. CDR3 sequence (DNA): TGTGCCAGCAGCTTAACGCAGGACTCCTACGAGCAGTACTTC.

This rearrangement joins TRBV2 to TRBJ2-3; 11 bases agree with TRBD2. CDR1 and CDR2 from the germline V gene are SNHLY and FYNNEI. V gave up 8 bases and J gave up 0 bases; unmatched junction bases: 10. The CDR3 contains 17 residues. For the CDR3, the DNA is TGTGCCAGCCAGGGACTAGCGGCCTCGGCTAGCACAGATACGCAGTATTTT. Translating gives CASQGLAASASTDTQYF.

This chain connects TRBV25-1 to TRBJ2-5, with 8 bases that match TRBD2. Germline trimming cut 4 bases from V and 7 bases from J; bases unmatched to any gene: 8. The CDR3 length is 14 residues. CDR1 and CDR2 (germline): MGHDK, SYGVNS. CDR3 bases: TGTGCCAGCAGTGGGGGACTAGGTGGGGGGACCCAGTACTTC. Its translation is CASSGGLGGGTQYF.

This chain links TRBV19 with TRBJ1-1; 7 bases are a match to TRBD1. The germline CDR1 and CDR2 sequences are LNHDA and SQIVND (reference sequence). The CDR3 totals 15 residues. The trim removed 7 bases at V and 0 bases at J, leaving 8 bases unmatched. The CDR3 DNA is TGTGCCAGTATCTCTCCAGGGGGATTGAACACTGAAGCTTTCTTT. Its protein is CASISPGGLNTEAFF. The whole variable domain, remainder taken from reference TRBV19 and TRBJ1-1, is DGGITQSPKYLFRKEGQNVTLSCEQNLNHDAMYWYRQDPGQGLRLIYYSQIVNDFQKGDIAEGYSVSREKKESFPLTVTSAQKNPTAFYLCASISPGGLNTEAFFGQGTRLTVV.

This chain uses TRBV6-5 with TRBJ2-5; a weak D match, TRBD1 (5 bases). The J call may be wrong; the DNA end is better matched by TRBJ2-7. The CDR3 totals 14 residues. The germline V gene has CDR1 MNHEY and CDR2 SVGAGI. CDR3 in DNA: TGTGCCAGCAGTGAGGCAGGGAAAAGCCACGAGCAGTACTTC. Translation gives CASSEAGKSHEQYF.

This clone was counted only a few times. The J gene is TRBJ1-2, the V gene TRBV5-8, with 7 bases matching TRBD1. The V segment lost 4 bases and the J segment 1 base; nucleotides outside the gene matches: 7. CDR1 and CDR2 from the germline V gene are SGHTS and YDEGEE. This CDR3 region has 15 residues. CDR3 sequence reads: CASSLTGSINYGYTF. The DNA for the CDR3 is TGTGCCAGCAGCCTGACAGGGTCAATTAACTATGGCTACACCTTC.

This chain uses TRBV5-6 with TRBJ1-1; D may be TRBD1 (6 bases). Trimming shortened V by 4 bases and J by 0 bases, and 10 bases separated the two germline ends. The CDR3 has 14 amino acids. Germline V lookup: CDR1 SGHDT, CDR2 YYEEEE. The CDR3 is CASSGAGVNTEAFF. For the CDR3, the DNA is TGTGCCAGCAGCGGGGCAGGGGTGAACACTGAAGCTTTCTTT.

V usage is TRBV29-1 and J usage is TRBJ2-2; 10 bases align to TRBD2. This CDR3 comprises 14 residues. V was pared by 4 bases and J by 3 bases, with 2 bases of the junction left unmatched. Germline values: CDR1 SQVTM, CDR2 ANQGSEA. The DNA of the CDR3 is TGCAGCGTTGGGGGGACTAGCGACACCGGGGAGCTGTTTTTT. Translating it yields CSVGGTSDTGELFF.

The chain has TRBV5-4 and TRBJ1-1; tentative D call: TRBD1 (6 bases). Germline values: CDR1 SGHNT, CDR2 YYREEE (reference sequence). The CDR3 totals 17 residues. The V gene lost 3 bases and the J gene lost 1 base, with 19 bases spanning the gap. DNA of the CDR3: TGTGCCAGCAGCTCAGGGGCCGCCATAGCCAAGAACACTGAAGCTTTCTTT. This gives the protein CASSSGAAIAKNTEAFF. Full variable domain (outside the CDR3, taken from reference TRBV5-4 and TRBJ1-1): ETGVTQSPTHLIKTRGQQVTLRCSSQSGHNTVSWYQQALGQGPQFIFQYYREEENGRGNFPPRFSGLQFPNYSSELNVNALELDDSALYLCASSSGAAIAKNTEAFFGQGTRLTVV.

CDR3 loop: CSVDTAFSQETQYF. The CDR3 bases are TGCAGCGTTGACACAGCCTTCTCACAAGAGACCCAGTACTTC. The chain combines TRBV29-1 with TRBJ2-5, with unresolved D. CDR3 size: 14 residues. The V end lost 3 bases, the J end lost 2 bases, and 13 bases lay between the germline ends. Germline V gene data show CDR1 as SQVTM and CDR2 as ANQGSEA. The full variable domain, rest sourced from reference TRBV29-1 and TRBJ2-5, is SAVISQKPSRDICQRGTSLTIQCQVDSQVTMMFWYRQQPGQSLTLIATANQGSEATYESGFVIDKFPISRPNLTFSTLTVSNMSPEDSSIYLCSVDTAFSQETQYFGPGTRLLVL.

The V gene is TRBV29-1, the J gene TRBJ1-3, with TRBD1 identical over 8 bases. This CDR3 has 13 amino acids. Germline-derived CDR1 and CDR2 are SQVTM and ANQGSEA. Trimming removed 7 bases from V and 2 bases from J; junction bases left unmatched: 4. The CDR3: CSAGTGAGNTIYF. As DNA, the CDR3 is TGCAGCGCAGGGACAGGCGCTGGAAACACCATATATTTT.

The rearrangement uses TRBV28 and TRBJ1-5, with D unresolved. Trimming took 5 bases from V and 2 from J, leaving 19 bases between them. Per the germline V gene, CDR1 is MDHEN and CDR2 is SYDVKM. This CDR3 has 17 amino acids. This chain's CDR3 is CASSLLRAGTGNQPQHF. The CDR3 region has the DNA TGTGCCAGCAGTCTTCTGCGGGCTGGAACCGGCAATCAGCCCCAGCATTTT.